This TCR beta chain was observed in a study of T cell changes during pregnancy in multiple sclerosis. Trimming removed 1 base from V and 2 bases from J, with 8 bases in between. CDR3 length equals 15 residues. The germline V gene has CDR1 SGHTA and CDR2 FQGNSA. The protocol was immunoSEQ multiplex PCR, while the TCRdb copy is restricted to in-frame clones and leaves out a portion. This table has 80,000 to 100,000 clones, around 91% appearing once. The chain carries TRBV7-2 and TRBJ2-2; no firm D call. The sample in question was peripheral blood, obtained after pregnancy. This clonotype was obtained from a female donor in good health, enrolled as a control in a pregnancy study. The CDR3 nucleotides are TGTGCCAGCAGCTTAGACGGAGTTAACACCGGGGAGCTGTTTTTT. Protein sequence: CASSLDGVNTGELFF.